This T cell receptor (beta chain) was obtained from a study of blood T cell repertoires in COVID-19 (dated by TCRdb to about 2020). For the study in its entirety: Collaborator samples came from the United States, Italy and Spain and covered acute and convalescent phases of COVID-19. Subjects who had been exposed to COVID-19, were actively infected with it, or had recovered from it provided the deeply sampled blood TCRbeta repertoires that made up the dataset. A de-identified subject ID, COVID-19 status, age in years and sex were almost always included in the sample metadata. Where available, HLA class I and class II types were obtained from metadata supplied by the sample provider rather than from assay-based typing. The material from the prospective study consisted of cDNA or gDNA derived from T cells, B-cell-depleted T cells, or PBMCs. The repertoires were released in a freely available public database meant as a resource for research on the immune response to SARS-CoV-2. The samples were drawn from the first 160 participants of the ongoing ImmuneRACE study and from some 1,300 subjects provided by 6 global collaborators. General conclusions and limits of the study: The amount of clinical and demographic metadata varied by source and participant and was provided uncurated.

The immunoSEQ Assay, a bias-controlled multiplex PCR, was used to amplify TCRbeta CDR3 regions from genomic DNA. Turning to the authors' computational methods: Nucleated cell counts per sample were estimated from amplification of reference gene primers within the assay. To quantify the absolute abundance of each unique TCRbeta CDR3 rearrangement, sequence reads were collapsed and filtered. For each sample, productive Simpson clonality was calculated as the square root of Simpson's diversity index over productive rearrangements. Held by TCRdb, this immuneACCESS table contains in-frame sequences only and omits some clones. Under half of the omission traces to an unresolved V gene where checked; the cause of the rest is unknown. The DNA gave D and trimming, while V, J and clone size come from that table. The sample table holds 200,000 or so clones, of which 82% were seen once. The ten biggest clones cover 6% to 8% of the sample.

V sheds 6 bases and J sheds 4 bases, leaving 16 bases between their ends. The germline V gene sets CDR1 to MNHEY and CDR2 to SVGAGI. Counted from cysteine to phenylalanine, this CDR3 has 15 amino acids. The retained sequence is limited to the CDR3, 45 bases, with the frame set at the first base. Whole blood was collected in K2EDTA tubes by collaborating institutions according to the institutions' own protocols. Collaborator samples were shipped for TCRbeta analysis as frozen whole blood, isolated PBMCs, or DNA extracted from either sample type. As regards this clone: The antigen it binds to is not known. The input lacks base qualities; no much larger clone sits a single base away.

The sequenced sample was peripheral blood. This receptor was taken from a human donor with acute or convalescent COVID-19. The donor label of this sample is uncertain. The rearranged chain carries TRBV6-5 and TRBJ1-5; the D segment could be TRBD1, given 5 matching bases. The nucleotides are TGTGCCAGCAGCAAGGGAGGGGCGTCGAATCAGCCCCAGCATTTT. Its protein product is CASSKGGASNQPQHF.